These T cell receptor beta chains were read from a single sample in a study of T cell repertoires in cytomegalovirus infection. TCRdb re-derived calls from the reads in MiXCR, one entry per CDR3 protein. The sample has over 250,000 distinct CDR3 sequences, less than 25% seen once. These receptors have no known antigen. The sequences come from cultured PBMCs, collected from culture after CMV antigen stimulation. The receptors come from a human donor in good health (CMV status not recorded). Some clones in this sample may be carry-over from other donors' samples. Each CDR3 is given with its conserved first and last residue. Each record gives: D gene, J gene, clone size, V gene, CDR3 DNA, CDR3 protein. D genes are given only for firm matches. Rows may omit the clone size; those that give it use once, few, many or a size class.

>TRBD2|TRBJ2-7|many|TRBV7-9
TGTGCCAGCAGACTAGCGGGAGGGGTGGCCTACGAGCAGTACTTC
CASRLAGGVAYEQYF
>-|TRBJ2-3|few|TRBV5-4
TGTGCCAGCAGCTTGGGGGCCCCGACCGGAGATACGCAGTATTTT
CASSLGAPTGDTQYF
>-|TRBJ1-2|many|TRBV7-2
TGTGCCAGCAGCCTTAACGCCTATGGCTACACCTTC
CASSLNAYGYTF
>TRBD1|TRBJ2-7|many|TRBV7-6
TGTGCCAGCAGCCTTCAATTTAACAGGGGGCGAGGTGAGCAGTACTTC
CASSLQFNRGRGEQYF
>TRBD2|TRBJ2-7|few|TRBV27
TGTGCCAGCACCTCGGGGGGTCACGAGCAGTACTTC
CASTSGGHEQYF
>-|TRBJ2-3|-|TRBV14
TGTGCCAGCAGCCAAGATCTACGCACAGATACGCAGTATTTT
CASSQDLRTDTQYF
>-|TRBJ1-5|many|TRBV7-9
TGTGCCAGCAGCTTCTGGGGGCAGCCCCAGCATTTT
CASSFWGQPQHF
>-|TRBJ1-5|-|TRBV6-5
TGTGCCAGCAGTTATAAGGGGAGTCAGCCCCAGCATTTT
CASSYKGSQPQHF
>TRBD2|TRBJ2-7|many|TRBV12-3/TRBV12-4
TGTGCCAGCAGTCGAGGACTAGCGGGAGAAAACGAGCAGTACTTC
CASSRGLAGENEQYF
>-|TRBJ1-3|-|TRBV12-3/TRBV12-4
TGTGCCAGCAGTTCCCAAAGTCGGAGAAGCTCTGGAAACACCATATATTTT
CASSSQSRRSSGNTIYF
>-|TRBJ1-1|-|TRBV5-4
TGTGCCAGCAGCTTGGGGGGCGCTCGGGTGAACACTGAAGCTTTCTTT
CASSLGGARVNTEAFF
>-|TRBJ1-1|many|TRBV7-2
TGTGCCAGCAGCTTAGACCGGGGCACTGAAGCTTTCTTT
CASSLDRGTEAFF
>-|TRBJ1-2|-|TRBV5-4
TGTGCCAGCAGTCCGAGGAGGGCGGACTATGGCTACACCTTC
CASSPRRADYGYTF
>-|TRBJ2-7|-|TRBV5-1
TGCGCCAGCAGCTTGGTACCCGATGTAGACTACGAGCAGTACTTC
CASSLVPDVDYEQYF
>-|TRBJ2-1|many|TRBV7-2
TGTGCCAGCAGCTTTGCCGGAGTCGAGCAGTTCTTC
CASSFAGVEQFF
>-|TRBJ1-3|many|TRBV7-2
TGTGCCAGCAGCCCAGGAGCTGAAGGAAACACCATATATTTT
CASSPGAEGNTIYF
>-|TRBJ2-6|many|TRBV7-3
TGTGCCAGCAGCCCCTTGGAGAAAGCCTTCGCTGGGGCCAACGTCCTGACTTTC
CASSPLEKAFAGANVLTF
>-|TRBJ1-1|few|TRBV7-9
TGTGCCAGCAGCTTAGAACAGGGGAACACTGAAGCTTTCTTT
CASSLEQGNTEAFF